The 25 T cell receptor beta chains below were found in one sample sequenced in a study of shared clonotypes between healthy human individuals. Using immunoSEQ multiplex PCR, the repertoire was profiled, and TCRdb retains in-frame clones only, with some absent. The sample records about 1.1 million clones, approximately 80% being singletons. Sequenced sample: memory CD4+ T cells from PBMCs. Subset here: CD45RA-negative fraction. The receptors stem from a man younger than 35 in good health. Some clones in this sample may be carry-over from other donors' samples.

The chain uses TRBV11-2 and TRBJ1-2; D is undetermined. V dropped 3 bases and J dropped 2 bases, with 13 bases sitting between them. The CDR3 is 15 amino acids. Germline lookup yields CDR1 SGHAT and CDR2 FQNNGV. The CDR3 DNA reads as TGTGCCAGCAGCTTTTCTCCTAGTCCAAACTATGGCTACACCTTC. Its protein product is CASSFSPSPNYGYTF. Based on the CDR3 plus reference TRBV11-2 and TRBJ1-2, the full variable domain is EAGVAQSPRYKIIEKRQSVAFWCNPISGHATLYWYQQILGQGPKLLIQFQNNGVVDDSQLPKDRFSAERLKGVDSTLKIQPAKLEDSAVYLCASSFSPSPNYGYTFGSGTRLTVV.

This chain links TRBV5-1 with TRBJ2-1; D is unclear. The ends were cut back, 4 bases at V and 1 base at J, with 15 bases in the middle. The CDR3 contains 16 residues. Germline V gene data show CDR1 as SGHRS and CDR2 as YFSETQ. The CDR3 DNA reads TGCGCCAGCAGCGTCGGCCAGCTCGGGTCCTACAATGAGCAGTTCTTC. Translating gives CASSVGQLGSYNEQFF.

The count of this clone is one. The V gene is TRBV5-1, the J gene TRBJ2-7; 8 bases match TRBD1. V gave up 0 bases and J gave up 1 base; unmatched junction bases: 6. The CDR3 has 16 residues. The germline CDR1 and CDR2 sequences are SGHRS and YFSETQ. CDR3 DNA sequence: TGCGCCAGCAGCTTGGCCGGACAGGGAGCTTCCTACGAGCAGTACTTC. Translated, it gives CASSLAGQGASYEQYF. The full variable domain, with the rest looked up from reference TRBV5-1 and TRBJ2-7, is KAGVTQTPRYLIKTRGQQVTLSCSPISGHRSVSWYQQTPGQGLQFLFEYFSETQRNKGNFPGRFSGRQFSNSRSEMNVSTLELGDSALYLCASSLAGQGASYEQYFGPGTRLTVT.

Note on this clone: Other DNA sequences in this sample translate to the same CDR3. The rearrangement links TRBV7-2 to TRBJ1-2; perhaps TRBD1 as D (5 bases). V was shortened by 5 bases and J by 5 bases, with 12 bases between the two germline ends. This CDR3 has 13 residues. Germline-derived CDR1 and CDR2 are SGHTA and FQGNSA. The CDR3 nucleotides read TGTGCCAGCAGCCTGTTGGGGGGGTATGGCTACACCTTC. This sequence encodes CASSLLGGYGYTF.

This clone was seen more than once but under ten times. The CDR3 spells CAWSGYRQDGVYKLFF. Written as DNA, the CDR3 is TGTGCCTGGAGTGGCTACAGACAGGACGGGGTTTATAAACTGTTTTTT. The chain couples TRBV30 to TRBJ1-4, with D possibly TRBD1 on 6 matching bases. This CDR3 contains 16 residues. Germline V lookup: CDR1 GTSNPN, CDR2 SVGIG (reference sequence). V gave up 1 base and J gave up 11 bases, with 23 bases separating them.

The genes are TRBV7-3 and TRBJ2-7; 7 nucleotides align to TRBD1. This CDR3 spans 14 amino acids. V dropped 5 bases and J dropped 4; count of bases not matched to a gene: 8. The germline V gene encodes CDR1 SGHTA and CDR2 FQGTGA. DNA for the CDR3: TGTGCCAGCAGCCCGACCGGACAGGCTTACGAGCAGTACTTC. Amino acids: CASSPTGQAYEQYF. Variable domain in full (rest from reference TRBV7-3 and TRBJ2-7): GAGVSQTPSNKVTEKGKYVELRCDPISGHTALYWYRQSLGQGPEFLIYFQGTGAADDSGLPNDRFFAVRPEGSVSTLKIQRTERGDSAVYLCASSPTGQAYEQYFGPGTRLTVT.

This CDR3 is CASSSAPGGLYNEQFF. Here the CDR3 DNA reads TGTGCCAGCAGCTCAGCCCCCGGGGGACTCTACAATGAGCAGTTCTTC. The chain combines TRBV7-3 with TRBJ2-1; D perhaps matches TRBD2 (6 bases). This CDR3 is 16 amino acids long. The ends were cut back, 4 bases at V and 3 bases at J, with 16 bases in the middle. Germline lookup yields CDR1 SGHTA and CDR2 FQGTGA.

The chain combines TRBV5-4 with TRBJ2-6; 9 nucleotides agree with TRBD2. V dropped 2 bases and J dropped 1; count of bases not matched to a gene: 7. This CDR3 region has 18 residues. Germline V gene lookup returns CDR1 SGHNT and CDR2 YYREEE (reference sequence). CDR3 bases: TGTGCCAGCAGCTTTCAGACTAGCGGACAGTCTGGGGCCAACGTCCTGACTTTC. This codes for CASSFQTSGQSGANVLTF. Together with reference TRBV5-4 and TRBJ2-6, the CDR3 gives the full variable domain: ETGVTQSPTHLIKTRGQQVTLRCSSQSGHNTVSWYQQALGQGPQFIFQYYREEENGRGNFPPRFSGLQFPNYSSELNVNALELDDSALYLCASSFQTSGQSGANVLTFGAGSRLTVL.

This chain connects TRBV6-1 to TRBJ2-7, with a weak D call TRBD1 (6 bases). The ends were cut back, 7 bases at V and 3 bases at J, with 16 bases in the middle. The CDR3 is 14 amino acids. CDR1 and CDR2 (germline): MNHNS, SASEGT. The chain's CDR3 is CASIMEQGFYEQYF. DNA for the CDR3: TGTGCCAGCATTATGGAACAGGGATTCTACGAGCAGTACTTC.

The rearrangement uses TRBV7-9 and TRBJ1-1, with 9 bases identical to TRBD1. This CDR3 spans 14 amino acids. With 2 bases clipped from V and 3 bases from J, the junction kept 1 base outside the gene matches. Germline CDR1 is SEHNR and CDR2 is FQNEAQ (reference sequence). The CDR3 region is CASSLTGGDTEAFF. CDR3 nucleotide sequence: TGTGCCAGCAGCTTAACAGGGGGCGACACTGAAGCTTTCTTT. Together with reference TRBV7-9 and TRBJ1-1, the CDR3 gives the full variable domain: DTGVSQNPRHKITKRGQNVTFRCDPISEHNRLYWYRQTLGQGPEFLTYFQNEAQLEKSRLLSDRFSAERPKGSFSTLEIQRTEQGDSAMYLCASSLTGGDTEAFFGQGTRLTVV.

The chain recombines TRBV11-3 with TRBJ2-2; 7 nucleotides agree with TRBD2. Germline values: CDR1 SGHNT, CDR2 YENEEA. The CDR3 runs to 14 residues. J lost 5 bases, V lost 6 bases, and 6 bases had no gene match. In nucleotides, the CDR3 is TGTGCCAGCAGTTCACCCGGGAGGACCGGGGAGCTGTTTTTT. Its protein is CASSSPGRTGELFF.

This clone is a singleton in its sample. Other DNA sequences in the same sample also yield this CDR3. The chain links TRBV2 to TRBJ2-5; no clear D gene. The germline gives CDR1 SNHLY, CDR2 FYNNEI. V lost 3 bases and J 4 bases, leaving 6 bases between the germline ends. This CDR3 contains 12 residues. In DNA form, the CDR3 reads TGTGCCAGCAGTGATTCGAGAGAGACCCAGTACTTC. This translates into CASSDSRETQYF.

Only a few counts were recorded for this clone. This same CDR3 is encoded by further DNA sequences in the sample. This CDR3 reads CASSQGAGYGYTF. CDR3 coding DNA: TGCGCCAGCAGCCAGGGCGCTGGCTATGGCTACACCTTC. The chain couples TRBV5-1 to TRBJ1-2; D might be TRBD1 (5 bases). The V gene lost 4 bases and the J gene lost 4 bases, with 11 bases spanning the gap. This CDR3 spans 13 amino acids. The germline CDR1 and CDR2 sequences are SGHRS and YFSETQ.

A few counts support this clone. V and J are TRBV9 and TRBJ1-4; TRBD1 matches at 8 bases. Germline CDR1 reads SGDLS; CDR2 reads YYNGEE. The CDR3 has 17 residues. V shed 4 bases and J 0 bases; nucleotides not matched to a gene: 8. The CDR3: CASSPTGGGATNEKLFF. The CDR3 bases are TGTGCCAGCAGCCCAACAGGGGGAGGAGCAACTAATGAAAAACTGTTTTTT.

This sequence joins TRBV14 and TRBJ1-1, with D uncertain. Germline V CDR1 and CDR2: SGHDN, FVKESK. V gave up 1 base and J gave up 8 bases, with 11 bases separating them. CDR3 length: 13 residues. The CDR3 nucleotides read TGTGCCAGCAGCCAAGGGTTGGGGAGGGAAGCTTTCTTT. Its translation is CASSQGLGREAFF.

This sequence joins TRBV5-1 and TRBJ2-7; D ambiguous. Germline CDR1 SGHRS, CDR2 YFSETQ. CDR3 length: 15 amino acids. Trimming removed 1 base at V and 0 bases at J, with 11 bases between. CDR3 residues: CASSLTLGDSYEQYF. CDR3 DNA: TGCGCCAGCAGCTTGACTTTGGGCGACTCCTACGAGCAGTACTTC.

With respect to this clone: A single base separates this from a much larger clone, so it may be a read error. Since the CDR3 does not end with the conserved phenylalanine or tryptophan, this likely comes from a read error. V gene TRBV7-2 combines with J gene TRBJ2-7; maybe TRBD2 (5 bases). There are 15 residues in the CDR3. The germline V gene encodes CDR1 SGHTA and CDR2 FQGNSA. V lost 0 bases to trimming and J lost 7 bases, with 16 bases between them. CDR3 sequence reads: CASSLASEGMGEQYL. CDR3 in DNA: TGTGCCAGCAGCTTAGCGAGCGAGGGAATGGGTGAGCAGTACCTC.

This clone was observed a few times. The chain has TRBV7-2 and TRBJ1-2; 7 bases align to TRBD1. This CDR3 spans 10 amino acids. CDR1 is SGHTA and CDR2 is FQGNSA in the germline V gene. The CDR3 bases are TGTGCTAGGGACAGCGTTGGCTACACCTTC. Its protein product is CARDSVGYTF.

The J gene is TRBJ1-3, the V gene TRBV25-1, with a weak D call TRBD1 (5 bases). With 5 bases removed from V and 4 bases from J, the gap between germline ends came to 9 bases. The germline V gene has CDR1 MGHDK and CDR2 SYGVNS. The CDR3 spans 13 residues. CDR3 DNA: TGTGCCAGCAGTCGAGGGGACGGAAACACCATATATTTT. Protein product: CASSRGDGNTIYF.

The J gene is TRBJ1-5, the V gene TRBV4-1, with 9 bases identical to TRBD1. Germline V gives CDR1 MGHRA, CDR2 YSYEKL. V lost 1 base to trimming and J lost 2 bases; unmatched junction nucleotides: 6. The CDR3 extends over 17 amino acids. CDR3 sequence (DNA): TGCGCCAGCAGCCAAGTCCACAGGGGGCATGGCAATCAGCCCCAGCATTTT. Residues: CASSQVHRGHGNQPQHF.

The rearrangement uses TRBV18 and TRBJ1-2; 7 positions agree with TRBD1. The J segment lost 5 bases and the V segment lost 0 bases, leaving 9 bases of the junction unmatched. The CDR3 covers 16 residues. The germline CDR1 and CDR2 sequences are KGHSH and LQKENI. The CDR3 loop reads CASSPPIRDSTYGYTF. The CDR3, as DNA: TGTGCCAGCTCACCACCGATTCGGGACAGCACATATGGCTACACCTTC.

The CDR3 spells CASSLRAIPDRDPNQPQHF. The CDR3, as DNA: TGTGCCAGCAGTCTTAGAGCTATACCAGACAGGGACCCCAATCAGCCCCAGCATTTT. The chain combines TRBV27 with TRBJ1-5; 7 bases line up with TRBD1. Trimming at V came to 5 bases and at J to 3 bases, leaving 19 bases not matched to a gene. The CDR3 has 19 amino acids. Germline loops: CDR1 MNHEY, CDR2 SMNVEV (reference sequence).

Only one count was recorded for this clone. This sequence joins TRBV9 and TRBJ2-2, with TRBD1 matching 10 bases. Germline loops: CDR1 SGDLS, CDR2 YYNGEE. The ends lost 0 bases at V and 6 bases at J; junction bases unmatched: 5. This CDR3 spans 16 amino acids. CDR3 amino acids: CASSVGAGQGAGELFF. In nucleotides, the CDR3 is TGTGCCAGCAGCGTAGGCGCCGGACAGGGGGCCGGGGAGCTGTTTTTT.

This clone was counted between two and nine times. At one of its ends the junction is not consistent with the germline gene, which may arise from a read error. This chain links TRBV28 with TRBJ1-2; D not certain. Per the germline V gene, CDR1 is MDHEN and CDR2 is SYDVKM. The CDR3 consists of 11 residues. In DNA, the CDR3 is TGTGCCAGCGGTCGTCATGGAAACCAAGCCTTC. The encoded protein is CASGRHGNQAF.

Concerning this clone itself: A much larger clone sits a single nucleotide away, making a read error possible. The J gene is TRBJ2-6, the V gene TRBV7-9; no reliable D call. The CDR3 is 15 residues long. The V gene lost 1 base and the J gene lost 0 bases, with 4 bases spanning the gap. CDR1 and CDR2 from the germline V gene are SEHNR and FQNEAQ (reference sequence). The CDR3 DNA is TGTGCCAGCAGCTTAGGGAGCTCTGGGGCCAACGTCCTGACTTTC. This translates into CASSLGSSGANVLTF. Variable domain in full (rest from reference TRBV7-9 and TRBJ2-6): DTGVSQNPRHKITKRGQNVTFRCDPISEHNRLYWYRQTLGQGPEFLTYFQNEAQLEKSRLLSDRFSAERPKGSFSTLEIQRTEQGDSAMYLCASSLGSSGANVLTFGAGSRLTVL.